These 14 T cell receptor beta chains were all obtained from the same sample, sequenced in a study of T cell responses to AZD1222 COVID-19 vaccine. Only in-frame clones appear in the TCRdb table, and some are missing; sequencing was by immunoSEQ multiplex PCR. The repertoire has 30,000 to 35,000 clones, 78% of them found once; the top ten carry around 4.5%. The sequencing here drew on peripheral blood, taken 28 days after the second AZD1222 dose. The receptors here all came from an adult who received the AZD1222 COVID-19 vaccine.

This sequence joins TRBV28 and TRBJ1-2; no clear D. The germline V gene encodes CDR1 MDHEN and CDR2 SYDVKM. This CDR3 is 13 amino acids long. The ends were cut back, 2 bases at V and 3 bases at J, with 7 bases in the middle. CDR3 DNA: TGTGCCAGCAGTTTAATGGTGGACTATGGCTACACCTTC. It is translated as CASSLMVDYGYTF.

The chain joins TRBV5-1 to TRBJ2-1; 11 bases align to TRBD2. Trimming took 0 bases from V and 8 from J; bases not matched to a gene: 10. The CDR3 contains 17 residues. Germline lookup yields CDR1 SGHRS and CDR2 YFSETQ. CDR3 nucleotides: TGCGCCAGCAGCTTGGCCGTAGCGGGGGGGTCCCCTGATGAGCAGTTCTTC. Encoded protein: CASSLAVAGGSPDEQFF.

The chain uses TRBV4-1 and TRBJ1-6; tentative D call: TRBD1 (5 bases). From germline, CDR1 is MGHRA and CDR2 YSYEKL. Trimming left V 4 bases short and J 8 bases short, with 18 bases between. There are 16 residues in the CDR3. CDR3 sequence reads: CASSPIGRDLYSPLHF. The CDR3 bases are TGCGCCAGCAGCCCCATCGGGCGGGACCTTTATTCACCCCTCCACTTT.

The V call is TRBV14, the J call TRBJ1-6; no clear D gene. V gave up 5 bases and J gave up 7 bases, with 6 bases separating them. This CDR3 is built from 12 residues. Germline V gives CDR1 SGHDN, CDR2 FVKESK. As DNA, the CDR3 is TGTGCCAGCAGCTTCTTAAATTCACCCCTCCACTTT. It specifies CASSFLNSPLHF.

This clone has more than one count but fewer than ten. The chain has TRBV2 and TRBJ2-5; D remains ambiguous. The CDR3 is 11 amino acids. Trimming shortened V by 6 bases and J by 5 bases, and 7 bases separated the two germline ends. Germline V lookup: CDR1 SNHLY, CDR2 FYNNEI. DNA of the CDR3: TGTGCCAGCAGCGCAATGGAGACCCAGTACTTC. Translating gives CASSAMETQYF.

The sample holds one count of this clone. V is TRBV20-1 and J is TRBJ1-2; D is undetermined. Germline assignment: CDR1 DFQATT and CDR2 SNEGSKA (reference sequence). V shed 3 bases and J shed 6 bases, with 11 bases lying between them. This CDR3 has 12 residues. CDR3 sequence reads: CSASRLRDGYTF. CDR3 DNA sequence: TGCAGTGCTAGTAGGCTGAGGGATGGCTACACCTTC.

V and J are TRBV11-2 and TRBJ2-5, with no clear D. Trimming took off 3 bases at V and 5 bases at J, with 7 bases between the two ends. In germline, CDR1 is SGHAT, CDR2 FQNNGV. The CDR3 spans 12 residues. The CDR3 here is CASSFRGETQYF. Written as DNA, the CDR3 is TGTGCCAGCAGCTTCCGTGGCGAGACCCAGTACTTC.

The chain recombines TRBV5-4 with TRBJ2-7; 9 bases map to TRBD1. Germline V gene data show CDR1 as SGHNT and CDR2 as YYREEE (reference sequence). The CDR3 is made up of 20 amino acids. Germline trimming cut 6 bases from V and 3 bases from J; bases unmatched to any gene: 25. This chain's CDR3 is CASTITTEDRGAPAFYEQYV. The DNA of the CDR3 is TGTGCCAGCACCATTACCACGGAGGACAGGGGTGCGCCTGCTTTCTACGAGCAGTACGTC.

The chain combines TRBV20-1 with TRBJ1-5; D remains unclear. CDR3 length: 12 residues. V lost 3 bases, J lost 4 bases, and 7 bases lay in between. Germline CDR1 reads DFQATT; CDR2 reads SNEGSKA (reference sequence). CDR3 protein: CSASSINQPQHF. CDR3 coding DNA: TGCAGTGCTAGTAGCATAAATCAGCCCCAGCATTTT.

This sequence joins TRBV7-2 and TRBJ1-2; no definite D call. From germline, CDR1 is SGHTA and CDR2 FQGNSA. The CDR3 runs to 14 residues. Trimming took 5 bases from V and 0 from J, leaving 10 bases between them. The CDR3 bases are TGTGCCAGCAGCCCCCGACGGACTAACTATGGCTACACCTTC. Amino acid sequence: CASSPRRTNYGYTF.

The J gene is TRBJ2-1, the V gene TRBV19; 7 nucleotides agree with TRBD1. Germline CDR1 is LNHDA and CDR2 is SQIVND (reference sequence). Losses at the gene ends were 6 bases for V and 0 bases for J; bases not matched to a gene: 5. This CDR3 is 15 amino acids long. The CDR3 DNA reads TGTGCCAGTAGAACCGGGACAGCCTCCTACAATGAGCAGTTCTTC. Residues: CASRTGTASYNEQFF.

The rearrangement links TRBV5-5 to TRBJ1-2, with 11 bases lining up with TRBD1. V lost 1 base and J lost 5; bases outside the gene matches: 4. This CDR3 is built from 15 residues. Looked up from germline, CDR1 is SGHKS and CDR2 is YYEKEE (reference sequence). CDR3 nucleotides: TGTGCCAGCAGCTTGCCCGGGACAGGGGGTTATGGCTACACCTTC. Protein product: CASSLPGTGGYGYTF.

The chain couples TRBV6-2 or TRBV6-3 to TRBJ1-2; 9 bases fit TRBD1. CDR3 size: 15 residues. The germline V gene has CDR1 MNHEY and CDR2 SVGEGT. V trimming: 4 bases; J trimming: 8 bases; junction bases outside the gene matches: 11. CDR3 sequence: CASSFGQGRYGGYTF. CDR3 in DNA: TGTGCCAGCAGTTTCGGACAGGGGAGGTACGGAGGCTACACCTTC.

The rearrangement links TRBV6-5 to TRBJ1-6, with D maybe TRBD1 (6 bases). Germline V gene sequence: CDR1 MNHEY, CDR2 SVGAGI. This CDR3 has 16 residues. The V end was cut by 0 bases, the J end by 8 bases, with 14 bases between. Here the CDR3 DNA reads TGTGCCAGCAGTTACTCGAAGGTTCCAGGGGATTCACCCCTCCACTTT. It is translated as CASSYSKVPGDSPLHF.